Shown below are 21 T cell receptor beta chains from a single sample sequenced in a study of T cells after yellow fever vaccination. TCRdb re-called the 5' RACE reads through MiXCR, storing one row per CDR3 protein. The data hold 110,000 to 150,000 distinct CDR3 sequences, with more than 6.5% observed a single time. The specimen was CD4+ T cells sorted from PBMCs, collected 10 days after the yellow fever booster vaccination. Receptors originate from a man in his thirties or forties who received the YFV17D yellow fever vaccine.

This clonotype was counted at least ten times. The V gene is TRBV20-1, the J gene TRBJ2-3; weak D call: TRBD1 (5 bases). Germline CDR1 DFQATT, CDR2 SNEGSKA (reference sequence). Trimming left V 0 bases short and J 3 bases short, with 13 bases between. The CDR3 covers 15 residues. The CDR3 protein is CSARDSRDGTDTQYF. The DNA for the CDR3 is TGCAGTGCTAGAGATAGCAGGGATGGGACAGATACGCAGTATTTT.

The table lists this clonotype with many counts. For the CDR3, the DNA is TGCAGTGCTACGGAGACGGTACCAGGCACTGAAGCTTTCTTT. It is translated as CSATETVPGTEAFF. The chain links TRBV20-1 to TRBJ1-1; the D is unclear. The V gene's germline CDR1 is DFQATT and CDR2 SNEGSKA (reference sequence). The CDR3 totals 14 residues. The ends were cut back, 4 bases at V and 4 bases at J, with 16 bases in the middle.

This clonotype was counted ten times or more. This sequence joins TRBV12-3 or TRBV12-4 and TRBJ2-5; D is uncertain. Trimming shortened V by 6 bases and J by 5 bases, and 13 bases separated the two germline ends. The CDR3 length is 13 residues. The CDR3, as DNA: TGTGCCAGCAGCCCCCTCCCCGGGGAGACCCAGTACTTC. The encoded protein is CASSPLPGETQYF.

A few counts support this clonotype. The V call is TRBV20-1, the J call TRBJ1-4, with D uncertain. The CDR3 has 12 residues. V was cut by 6 bases and J by 6 bases, with 11 bases left in between. Germline V gene sequence: CDR1 DFQATT, CDR2 SNEGSKA (reference sequence). The CDR3 here is CSAEKEDEKLFF. The CDR3 region has the DNA TGCAGTGCGGAGAAGGAGGATGAAAAACTGTTTTTT.

This clonotype was seen many times. J is TRBJ2-5 and V is TRBV7-2, with 13 bases matching TRBD2. Germline CDR1 is SGHTA and CDR2 is FQGNSA. The V and J ends lost 1 base and 5 bases, in that order; junction bases with no gene match: 1. This CDR3 contains 15 residues. CDR3: CASSLVLAGGETQYF. CDR3 nucleotides: TGTGCCAGCAGCTTAGTACTAGCGGGGGGGGAGACCCAGTACTTC.

Many counts were recorded for this clonotype. V gene TRBV4-3 combines with J gene TRBJ2-3; 10 bases match TRBD2. The V and J ends lost 4 bases and 6 bases, in that order; junction bases with no gene match: 4. The CDR3 covers 14 residues. Looked up from germline, CDR1 is LGHNA and CDR2 is YSLEER. CDR3 sequence reads: CASSRLAGVDTQYF. CDR3 nucleotides: TGCGCCAGCAGCCGGCTAGCGGGAGTGGATACGCAGTATTTT.

Ten or more counts support this clonotype. The rearrangement joins TRBV5-1 to TRBJ2-7, with no clear D. CDR1 is SGHRS, CDR2 YFSETQ, per germline. This CDR3 is 14 amino acids long. Deletions cut 6 bases from V and 6 bases from J, with 19 bases between. The CDR3 spells CASMKNLAVGEQYF. The CDR3, as DNA: TGCGCCAGCATGAAGAACTTGGCCGTAGGCGAGCAGTACTTC.

This clonotype was found once. The chain recombines TRBV20-1 with TRBJ1-5; D is unresolved. The V end was cut by 5 bases, the J end by 11 bases, with 13 bases between. There are 11 residues in the CDR3. The V gene's germline CDR1 is DFQATT and CDR2 SNEGSKA (reference sequence). The chain's CDR3 is CSAGMDGSQHF. CDR3 coding DNA: TGCAGTGCTGGGATGGACGGGTCCCAGCATTTT.

This clonotype was seen ten or more times. V usage is TRBV7-9 and J usage is TRBJ2-1; 11 nucleotides agree with TRBD2. The CDR3 has 15 residues. J was trimmed by 4 bases and V by 5 bases; bases with no gene match: 4. The germline V gene encodes CDR1 SEHNR and CDR2 FQNEAQ (reference sequence). CDR3 DNA: TGTGCCAGCAGCCCGGGACTAGCGGCATACAATGAGCAGTTCTTC. Amino acid sequence: CASSPGLAAYNEQFF.

The chain combines TRBV5-1 with TRBJ2-7; 9 nucleotides align to TRBD1. CDR3 length: 12 amino acids. Trimming cost V 6 bases and J 8 bases; bases outside gene matches: 6. The germline gives CDR1 SGHRS, CDR2 YFSETQ. The CDR3 loop is CASTPGQGKQYF. CDR3 bases: TGCGCCAGCACCCCGGGACAGGGAAAGCAGTACTTC.

This clonotype was observed many times. The chain recombines TRBV7-2 with TRBJ1-5; tentative D call: TRBD1 (5 bases). The CDR3 length is 13 residues. With 2 bases removed from V and 5 bases from J, the gap between germline ends came to 7 bases. CDR1 and CDR2 from the germline V gene are SGHTA and FQGNSA. CDR3 sequence: CASSLTRDQPQHF. DNA for the CDR3: TGTGCCAGCAGCTTAACCAGGGATCAGCCCCAGCATTTT.

This clonotype occurred many times. CDR3 coding DNA: TGTGCCAGCAGTTCCCCGAGCGGGGACACCGGGGAGCTGTTTTTT. This gives the protein CASSSPSGDTGELFF. The rearrangement links TRBV28 to TRBJ2-2; 7 bases match TRBD2. CDR1 is MDHEN and CDR2 is SYDVKM in the germline V gene. The CDR3 length is 15 residues. J was trimmed by 3 bases and V by 4 bases; bases with no gene match: 5.

Many counts were recorded for this clonotype. The V gene is TRBV20-1, the J gene TRBJ2-5; D might be TRBD2 (5 bases). Trimming shortened V by 6 bases and J by 6 bases, and 23 bases separated the two germline ends. The CDR3 loop spans 15 amino acids. Germline V CDR1 and CDR2: DFQATT, SNEGSKA (reference sequence). CDR3 in DNA: TGCAGTGCCACCCCCCGGGGAAACTACTGGAAGACCCAGTACTTC. It translates to CSATPRGNYWKTQYF.

This clonotype was found many times. The chain links TRBV7-3 to TRBJ2-7; 12 bases agree with TRBD2. After removal of 3 bases from V and 0 bases from J, the junction contained 3 bases not matched to a gene. Germline loops: CDR1 SGHTA, CDR2 FQGTGA. The CDR3 loop spans 16 amino acids. The CDR3 nucleotides are TGTGCCAGCAGCTTGACTAGCGGGAGTCACTCCTACGAGCAGTACTTC. Translation: CASSLTSGSHSYEQYF.

This clonotype showed up many times. V usage is TRBV7-9 and J usage is TRBJ2-1, with 10 nucleotides matching TRBD1. Germline V lookup: CDR1 SEHNR, CDR2 FQNEAQ (reference sequence). Trimming removed 6 bases from V and 7 bases from J; junction bases left unmatched: 9. CDR3 length equals 15 residues. Here the CDR3 reads CASRNRDRGQNEQFF. The CDR3 DNA is TGTGCCAGCAGAAACCGGGACAGGGGTCAAAATGAGCAGTTCTTC. The full variable domain, its missing parts supplied by reference TRBV7-9 and TRBJ2-1, is DTGVSQNPRHKITKRGQNVTFRCDPISEHNRLYWYRQTLGQGPEFLTYFQNEAQLEKSRLLSDRFSAERPKGSFSTLEIQRTEQGDSAMYLCASRNRDRGQNEQFFGPGTRLTVL.

In the case of this clonotype: A single base separates this from a much larger clone, so it may be a read error. V usage is TRBV10-1 and J usage is TRBJ2-1; D may be TRBD2 (6 bases). This CDR3 region has 13 residues. Germline V CDR1 and CDR2: WNHNN, SYGVQD (reference sequence). Written as DNA, the CDR3 is TGCACCAGCAGTGAAGCGGGCTACAATGAGCAGTTCTTC. Protein product: CTSSEAGYNEQFF.

Details on this clonotype: A much larger clone differs from this one at a single base, so this may be a read error. V and J are TRBV28 and TRBJ2-3, with 7 bases identical to TRBD2. The CDR3 is 15 residues long. CDR1 MDHEN and CDR2 SYDVKM come from the germline V gene. The CDR3 loop is CATLWGRAGTDTLYF. The CDR3 region has the DNA TGTGCCACCCTTTGGGGGAGGGCCGGCACAGATACGCTGTATTTT. Together with reference TRBV28 and TRBJ2-3, the CDR3 gives the full variable domain: DVKVTQSSRYLVKRTGEKVFLECVQDMDHENMFWYRQDPGLGLRLIYFSYDVKMKEKGDIPEGYSVSREKKERFSLILESASTNQTSMYLCATLWGRAGTDTLYFGPGTRLTVL.

There are many counts of this clonotype. The V call is TRBV27, the J call TRBJ2-1; TRBD2 aligns across 10 bases. Germline V gene lookup returns CDR1 MNHEY and CDR2 SMNVEV (reference sequence). This CDR3 has 16 amino acids. The junction had 16 bases not matched to a gene; V was cut back by 10 bases and J by 7 bases. CDR3 sequence: CATSSQREGRGNEQFF. The DNA for the CDR3 is TGTGCCACCTCTTCCCAGCGGGAGGGCCGGGGGAATGAGCAGTTCTTC.

This clonotype was recorded at least ten times. The chain recombines TRBV12-3 or TRBV12-4 with TRBJ1-4; D unresolved. V was cut by 2 bases and J by 8 bases, with 15 bases left in between. The CDR3 length is 15 residues. CDR3: CASSLTPHFTEKLFF. The CDR3 DNA is TGTGCCAGCAGTTTAACGCCCCATTTTACGGAAAAACTGTTTTTT.

With regard to this clonotype: A much larger clone is a single base away; this may be a read error. In DNA form, the CDR3 reads TGTGCCAGTGCCCCGGAGACGGGTACTGAAGCTTTCTTT. Its translation is CASAPETGTEAFF. This chain joins TRBV19 and TRBJ1-1; D remains unclear. Trimming took off 8 bases at V and 5 bases at J, with 15 bases between the two ends. This CDR3 comprises 13 residues. Germline V gene data show CDR1 as LNHDA and CDR2 as SQIVND (reference sequence).

A few counts support this clonotype. The junction and the germline gene differ at one end; a read error may be behind it. The rearrangement links TRBV20-1 to TRBJ1-2; no clear D gene. The germline V gene encodes CDR1 DFQATT and CDR2 SNEGSKA (reference sequence). This CDR3 has 11 amino acids. The CDR3 DNA sequence: TGCTGTGCTAGAGCGGGGTCGGGCTACACCTTC. Protein: CCARAGSGYTF.